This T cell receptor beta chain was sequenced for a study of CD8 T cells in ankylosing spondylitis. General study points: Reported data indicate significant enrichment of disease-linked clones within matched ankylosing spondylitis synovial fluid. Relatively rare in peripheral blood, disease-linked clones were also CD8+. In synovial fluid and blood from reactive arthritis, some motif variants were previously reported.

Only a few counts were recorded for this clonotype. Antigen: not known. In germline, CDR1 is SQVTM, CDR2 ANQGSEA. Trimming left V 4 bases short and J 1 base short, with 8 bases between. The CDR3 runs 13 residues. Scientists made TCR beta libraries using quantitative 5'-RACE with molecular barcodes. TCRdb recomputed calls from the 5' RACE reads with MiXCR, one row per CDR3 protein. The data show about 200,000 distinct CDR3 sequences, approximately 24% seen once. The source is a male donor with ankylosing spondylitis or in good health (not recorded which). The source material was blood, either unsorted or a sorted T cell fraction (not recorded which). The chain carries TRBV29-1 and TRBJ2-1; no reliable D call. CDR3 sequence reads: CSVVPDSYNEQFF. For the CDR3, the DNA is TGCAGCGTTGTGCCGGATTCCTACAATGAGCAGTTCTTC.